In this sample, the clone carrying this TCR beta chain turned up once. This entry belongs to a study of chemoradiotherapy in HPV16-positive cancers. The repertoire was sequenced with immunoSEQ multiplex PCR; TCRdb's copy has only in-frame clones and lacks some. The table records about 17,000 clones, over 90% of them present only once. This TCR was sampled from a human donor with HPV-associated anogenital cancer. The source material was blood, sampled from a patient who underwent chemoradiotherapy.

The CDR3 spells CASSAQERTTIGYTF. CDR3 nucleotides: TGTGCCAGCAGCGCCCAAGAGAGGACAACGATAGGCTACACCTTC. The gene calls are TRBV7-9 and TRBJ1-2, with TRBD1 as a possible D gene (5 bases). CDR1 and CDR2 (germline): SEHNR, FQNEAQ (reference sequence). This CDR3 is built from 15 residues. Trimming left V 5 bases short and J 8 bases short, with 21 bases between.